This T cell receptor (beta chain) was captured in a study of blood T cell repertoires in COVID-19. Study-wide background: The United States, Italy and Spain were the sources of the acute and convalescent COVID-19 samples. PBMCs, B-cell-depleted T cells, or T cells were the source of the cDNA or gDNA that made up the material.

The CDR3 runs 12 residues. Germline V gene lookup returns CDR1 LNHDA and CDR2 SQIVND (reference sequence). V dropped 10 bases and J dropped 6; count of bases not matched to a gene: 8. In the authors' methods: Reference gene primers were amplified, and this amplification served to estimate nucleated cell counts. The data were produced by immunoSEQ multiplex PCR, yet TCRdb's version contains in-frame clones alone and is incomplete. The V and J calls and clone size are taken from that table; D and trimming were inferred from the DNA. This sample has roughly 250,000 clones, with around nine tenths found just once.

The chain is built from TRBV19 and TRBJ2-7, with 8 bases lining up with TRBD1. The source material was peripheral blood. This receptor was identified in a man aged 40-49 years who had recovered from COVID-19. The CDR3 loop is CATSGGFGEQYF. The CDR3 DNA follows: TGTGCCACCTCAGGGGGCTTTGGCGAGCAGTACTTC.